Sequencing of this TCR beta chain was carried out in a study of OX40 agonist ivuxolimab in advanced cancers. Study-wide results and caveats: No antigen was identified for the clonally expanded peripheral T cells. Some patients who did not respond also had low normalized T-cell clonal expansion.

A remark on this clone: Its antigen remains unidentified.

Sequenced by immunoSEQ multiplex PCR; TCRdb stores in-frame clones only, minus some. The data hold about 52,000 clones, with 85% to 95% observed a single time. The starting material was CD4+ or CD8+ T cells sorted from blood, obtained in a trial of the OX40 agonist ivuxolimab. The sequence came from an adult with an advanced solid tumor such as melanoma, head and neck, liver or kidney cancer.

The CDR3 region has the DNA TGCGCCAGCAGCGCTGGGGGGCAGGTGGCCAAAAACATTCAGTACTTC. Translation gives CASSAGGQVAKNIQYF. The chain uses TRBV5-1 and TRBJ2-4, with D possibly being TRBD1 or TRBD2 (6 bases each). The germline CDR1 and CDR2 sequences are SGHRS and YFSETQ. Trimming removed 4 bases at V and 1 base at J, with 15 bases between. The CDR3 spans 16 residues.